Given below is one T cell receptor (beta chain) in context. The data were taken from a study of blood T cell repertoires in COVID-19. Study as a whole: The samples span acute and convalescent COVID-19 from the United States, Italy and Spain. Sources were T cells, B-cell-depleted T cells, or PBMCs; the material itself was cDNA or gDNA.

How the authors handled the data: Estimation of nucleated cell counts was performed using reference gene primer amplification. Sequencing used immunoSEQ multiplex PCR; TCRdb keeps in-frame clones, though not all of them. D and trimming were read from the DNA, whereas the V and J calls and clone size are those reported in that table. The sample contains tens of thousands of clones, 80% to 85% of which appear only once. This clonotype originated in a human donor in a cohort sampled during active COVID-19. Source material: peripheral blood.

In nucleotides, the CDR3 is TGTGCCATCAGTGAAGCTCTCCCTAACAATGAGCAGTTCTTC. Protein sequence: CAISEALPNNEQFF. V gene TRBV10-3 combines with J gene TRBJ2-1; D remains unclear. This CDR3 comprises 14 residues. CDR1 and CDR2 from the germline V gene are ENHRY and SYGVKD. Deletions cut 3 bases from V and 5 bases from J, with 11 bases between.